These 21 T cell receptor beta chains were sequenced from one sample in a study of OX40 agonist ivuxolimab in advanced cancers. Library preparation employed the immunoSEQ multiplex PCR assay. TCRdb holds this immuneACCESS table with in-frame rearrangements only. Some clones are missing; in checked studies, unresolved V genes explain under half, and the rest has no known cause. The sample data list some 79,000 clones, and approximately 90% of these were observed just once. 0.44% of the sample comes from the top ten. The source was CD4+ or CD8+ T cells sorted from blood, collected in a trial of the OX40 agonist ivuxolimab. The receptors were sampled from an adult with an advanced solid tumor such as melanoma, head and neck, liver or kidney cancer.

The chain uses TRBV25-1 and TRBJ2-1; no reliable D call. V lost 0 bases to trimming and J lost 6 bases, with 12 bases between them. Per the germline V gene, CDR1 is MGHDK and CDR2 is SYGVNS. The CDR3 extends over 15 amino acids. The CDR3 nucleotides read TGTGCCAGCAGTGAATATCGGGTATCCGGCAATGAGCAGTTCTTC. Protein product: CASSEYRVSGNEQFF.

The genes are TRBV11-3 and TRBJ2-7, with 8 bases aligning to TRBD2. The CDR3 sequence is 17 residues long. V dropped 0 bases and J dropped 3; count of bases not matched to a gene: 10. Germline CDR1 is SGHNT and CDR2 is YENEEA. The CDR3 nucleotides are TGTGCCAGCAGCTTAGATTTAGGCGGGAGGCAAGTCTACGAGCAGTACTTC. This translates into CASSLDLGGRQVYEQYF.

The CDR3 sequence is CSGERRTGELFF. CDR3 DNA sequence: TGCAGCGGGGAGAGGAGGACCGGGGAGCTGTTTTTT. The genes are TRBV29-1 and TRBJ2-2; weak D call: TRBD2 (5 bases). The CDR3 runs 12 residues. Germline loops: CDR1 SQVTM, CDR2 ANQGSEA. Trimming left V 7 bases short and J 5 bases short, with 11 bases between.

To note about this clone: The junction departs from germline at one end; a sequencing error may be responsible. The genes are TRBV10-3 and TRBJ2-7, with TRBD2 identical over 12 bases. Germline V gene lookup returns CDR1 ENHRY and CDR2 SYGVKD. This CDR3 is 15 amino acids long. The DNA for the CDR3 is TGTGCCGTCAGCGTGGGACTAGCGGGTACCTACGAGCAGTACTTC. Protein product: CAVSVGLAGTYEQYF.

J is TRBJ1-2 and V is TRBV6-5; D is unresolved. Germline V CDR1 and CDR2: MNHEY, SVGAGI. The CDR3 consists of 12 residues. V was trimmed by 4 bases and J by 1 base, leaving 4 bases between them. The CDR3 coding sequence is TGTGCCAGCAGTTGGGATAACTATGGCTACACCTTC. It codes for CASSWDNYGYTF.

The chain recombines TRBV5-1 with TRBJ2-4, with TRBD2 as a possible D gene (6 bases). Per the germline V gene, CDR1 is SGHRS and CDR2 is YFSETQ. The V end lost 4 bases, the J end lost 0 bases, and 11 bases lay between the germline ends. CDR3 length: 15 residues. The CDR3 nucleotides read TGCGCCAGCAGCGTAACGGGGGTAGCCAAAAACATTCAGTACTTC. Its protein is CASSVTGVAKNIQYF. Full variable domain (missing parts from reference TRBV5-1 and TRBJ2-4): KAGVTQTPRYLIKTRGQQVTLSCSPISGHRSVSWYQQTPGQGLQFLFEYFSETQRNKGNFPGRFSGRQFSNSRSEMNVSTLELGDSALYLCASSVTGVAKNIQYFGAGTRLSVL.

This chain links TRBV19 with TRBJ1-2, with a tentative D call TRBD1 (5 bases). Germline V gene lookup returns CDR1 LNHDA and CDR2 SQIVND (reference sequence). The length of the CDR3 is 14 residues. Deletions cut 3 bases from V and 4 bases from J, with 12 bases between. CDR3 sequence: CASSMGGDPYGYTF. The CDR3 DNA reads TGTGCCAGTAGTATGGGGGGAGACCCCTATGGCTACACCTTC.

The chain is built from TRBV5-6 and TRBJ2-7, with 9 bases lining up with TRBD1. This CDR3 is 16 amino acids long. V lost 4 bases to trimming and J lost 2 bases; unmatched junction nucleotides: 10. CDR1 is SGHDT and CDR2 is YYEEEE in the germline V gene. The CDR3 bases are TGTGCCAGCAGCCTATGGGACAGGGCGGAGACCTACGAGCAGTACTTC. It specifies CASSLWDRAETYEQYF.

The V and J genes are TRBV7-9 and TRBJ2-2; D is possibly TRBD1 (5 bases). The CDR3 has 14 residues. Germline lookup yields CDR1 SEHNR and CDR2 FQNEAQ (reference sequence). Trimming cost V 5 bases and J 0 bases, with 7 bases left between them. CDR3 protein: CASSPTANTGELFF. In nucleotides, the CDR3 is TGTGCCAGCAGCCCGACAGCGAACACCGGGGAGCTGTTTTTT.

J is TRBJ1-3 and V is TRBV6-1; D gene unclear. The V and J ends lost 8 bases and 4 bases respectively, with 6 bases between them. Looked up from germline, CDR1 is MNHNS and CDR2 is SASEGT. The CDR3 loop spans 11 amino acids. The CDR3 region is CASGEGNTIYF. In DNA, the CDR3 is TGTGCCAGCGGAGAAGGAAACACCATATATTTT.

The V and J genes are TRBV2 and TRBJ2-1; TRBD2 matches at 11 bases. Germline V CDR1 and CDR2: SNHLY, FYNNEI. The junction had 4 bases not matched to a gene; V was cut back by 1 base and J by 8 bases. The CDR3 totals 15 residues. CDR3 amino acids: CASSEGLAGIDEQFF. The CDR3 region has the DNA TGTGCCAGCAGTGAAGGACTAGCGGGAATCGATGAGCAGTTCTTC.

The rearrangement links TRBV25-1 to TRBJ2-1, with 7 bases identical to TRBD2. CDR3 length equals 13 residues. The V gene's germline CDR1 is MGHDK and CDR2 SYGVNS. The junction had 6 bases not matched to a gene; V was cut back by 5 bases and J by 8 bases. CDR3 protein: CASSSPGRDEQFF. For the CDR3, the DNA is TGTGCCAGCAGTTCCCCGGGGAGGGATGAGCAGTTCTTC.

The chain is built from TRBV28 and TRBJ1-4; D call uncertain. Between the trimmed V and J ends, which lost 7 bases and 0 bases, there was a span of 15 bases. The germline V gene has CDR1 MDHEN and CDR2 SYDVKM. There are 16 residues in the CDR3. This CDR3 reads CASIRNPPATNEKLFF. DNA for the CDR3: TGTGCCAGCATTCGGAACCCCCCGGCAACTAATGAAAAACTGTTTTTT.

This sequence joins TRBV5-1 and TRBJ2-1; the match to TRBD2 covers 10 bases. The V gene end was trimmed by 0 bases and the J gene end by 3 bases; junction bases not matched to a gene: 0. CDR3 length: 15 amino acids. Germline V gene lookup returns CDR1 SGHRS and CDR2 YFSETQ. The CDR3 region has the DNA TGCGCCAGCAGCTTGGCTAGCGGGAGCTACAATGAGCAGTTCTTC. Translation: CASSLASGSYNEQFF.

The genes are TRBV2 and TRBJ2-7, with a weak D call TRBD2 (7 bases). Germline V gene data show CDR1 as SNHLY and CDR2 as FYNNEI. Trimming pared 9 bases from V and 0 bases from J, leaving 15 bases between. This CDR3 is built from 14 residues. CDR3: CARGGGSLSYEQYF. The CDR3 nucleotides are TGTGCCAGGGGGGGCGGGAGCCTCTCCTACGAGCAGTACTTC.

This chain uses TRBV7-9 with TRBJ1-2, with D maybe TRBD1 (6 bases). The CDR3 has 12 residues. V lost 8 bases and J 8 bases, leaving 15 bases between the germline ends. Germline assignment: CDR1 SEHNR and CDR2 FQNEAQ (reference sequence). The CDR3 region is CASAEGGNGYTF. CDR3 sequence (DNA): TGTGCCAGCGCCGAAGGGGGTAACGGCTACACCTTC.

The gene calls are TRBV9 and TRBJ1-4, with 9 bases lining up with TRBD1. Germline trimming cut 3 bases from V and 5 bases from J; bases unmatched to any gene: 8. Germline CDR1 is SGDLS and CDR2 is YYNGEE. The CDR3 totals 16 residues. The DNA of the CDR3 is TGTGCCAGCAGCGCCCCTCGGGGGACAGGGAATGAAAAACTGTTTTTT. Amino acids: CASSAPRGTGNEKLFF. Drawing the rest from reference TRBV9 and TRBJ1-4, the complete variable domain is DSGVTQTPKHLITATGQRVTLRCSPRSGDLSVYWYQQSLDQGLQFLIQYYNGEERAKGNILERFSAQQFPDLHSELNLSSLELGDSALYFCASSAPRGTGNEKLFFGSGTQLSVL.

The chain couples TRBV7-9 to TRBJ2-1; 10 positions agree with TRBD2. The germline gives CDR1 SEHNR, CDR2 FQNEAQ (reference sequence). The CDR3 spans 15 residues. J was trimmed by 6 bases and V by 3 bases; bases with no gene match: 5. The CDR3: CASSLESSGSNEQFF. CDR3 DNA sequence: TGTGCCAGCAGCTTGGAGTCTAGCGGGAGCAATGAGCAGTTCTTC. Full variable domain (outside the CDR3, taken from reference TRBV7-9 and TRBJ2-1): DTGVSQNPRHKITKRGQNVTFRCDPISEHNRLYWYRQTLGQGPEFLTYFQNEAQLEKSRLLSDRFSAERPKGSFSTLEIQRTEQGDSAMYLCASSLESSGSNEQFFGPGTRLTVL.

V is TRBV7-9 and J is TRBJ2-3, with 10 bases fitting TRBD2. The germline CDR1 and CDR2 sequences are SEHNR and FQNEAQ (reference sequence). CDR3 size: 16 residues. With 4 bases clipped from V and 4 bases from J, the junction kept 8 bases outside the gene matches. In nucleotides, the CDR3 is TGTGCCAGCAGCTCAGGACTAGCGGTATCATCAGATACGCAGTATTTT. Translated: CASSSGLAVSSDTQYF.

This sequence joins TRBV5-1 and TRBJ1-2; maybe TRBD1 (6 bases). Germline CDR1 reads SGHRS; CDR2 reads YFSETQ. This CDR3 is 14 amino acids long. V lost 3 bases, J lost 4 bases, and 13 bases lay in between. The CDR3 is CASSSLRGAYGYTF. Written as DNA, the CDR3 is TGCGCCAGCAGCTCACTCAGGGGCGCCTATGGCTACACCTTC. The full variable domain, its missing parts supplied by reference TRBV5-1 and TRBJ1-2, is KAGVTQTPRYLIKTRGQQVTLSCSPISGHRSVSWYQQTPGQGLQFLFEYFSETQRNKGNFPGRFSGRQFSNSRSEMNVSTLELGDSALYLCASSSLRGAYGYTFGSGTRLTVV.

The rearrangement joins TRBV25-1 to TRBJ2-7; 12 bases match TRBD2. J gave up 1 base and V 6 bases, and 10 bases lay outside the gene matches. The CDR3 is 17 residues long. Germline loops: CDR1 MGHDK, CDR2 SYGVNS. The CDR3, as DNA: TGTGCCAGCAGCCCCGCTAGCGGGAGGGATTCGTCCTACGAGCAGTACTTC. Protein sequence: CASSPASGRDSSYEQYF.